This T cell receptor beta chain was captured by sequencing in a study of blood T cell repertoires in COVID-19. Looking at the study overall: Acute and convalescent COVID-19 samples came from the United States, Italy and Spain. T cells, B-cell-depleted T cells, or PBMCs provided the cDNA or gDNA that served as material.

Looked up from germline, CDR1 is MNHEY and CDR2 is SVGAGI. The CDR3 covers 16 residues. V lost 2 bases to trimming and J lost 6 bases; unmatched junction nucleotides: 7. Everyone who took part was roughly 18 to 89 years old, and they came from fewer than 25 US areas. Researchers sorted participants into cohorts using their self-reported clinical history. The protocol was immunoSEQ multiplex PCR, while the TCRdb copy is restricted to in-frame clones and leaves out a portion. The table shows about 220,000 clones, with 70% to 90% occurring only once. Input material: PBMCs or T cells enriched from blood (not recorded which). The gene calls are TRBV6-5 and TRBJ1-6; 7 bases map to TRBD1. The sequence came from a woman aged 40 to 50 with acute COVID-19. CDR3 region: CASSYAAGGTNSPLHF. DNA for the CDR3: TGTGCCAGCAGTTACGCGGCAGGGGGAACTAATTCACCCCTCCACTTT.